Below are 19 T cell receptor beta chains sequenced from a single sample in a study of T cell repertoires in cytomegalovirus infection. TCRdb called the reads again in MiXCR, with one record for every CDR3 protein. The repertoire holds around 99,000 distinct CDR3 sequences, around 28% seen once, with around 80% in the top ten. What these receptors recognize is not known. Source: CD8+ T cells from cultured PBMCs, taken from culture after CMV antigen stimulation. The receptors here all came from a human donor in good health (CMV status not recorded). Some clones in this sample may be carry-over from other donors' samples.

This clonotype was observed a handful of times. The rearrangement links TRBV2 to TRBJ1-3, with D possibly being TRBD1 (6 bases). The V and J ends lost 8 bases and 4 bases respectively, with 6 bases between them. Germline assignment: CDR1 SNHLY and CDR2 FYNNEI. The CDR3 runs 11 residues. The DNA of the CDR3 is TGTGCCAGCGGACAGGGAAACACCATATATTTT. Translated: CASGQGNTIYF. Full variable domain (remainder filled in from reference TRBV2 and TRBJ1-3): EPEVTQTPSHQVTQMGQEVILRCVPISNHLYFYWYRQILGQKVEFLVSFYNNEISEKSEIFDDQFSVERPDGSNFTLKIRSTKLEDSAMYFCASGQGNTIYFGEGSWLTVV.

The J gene is TRBJ2-7, the V gene TRBV12-3 or TRBV12-4, with D possibly matching TRBD1 (6 bases). V was shortened by 5 bases and J by 1 base, with 9 bases between the two germline ends. CDR3 length equals 13 residues. CDR3 protein: CASSQGFSYEQYF. The CDR3 DNA follows: TGTGCCAGCAGTCAGGGGTTTTCCTACGAGCAGTACTTC.

The chain is built from TRBV7-4 and TRBJ1-1; tentatively, D is TRBD1 (6 bases). Trimming removed 5 bases from V and 2 bases from J, with 12 bases in between. The CDR3 loop spans 14 amino acids. CDR1 and CDR2 (germline): SGHVT, SQSDAQ. CDR3 amino acids: CASSPDSFNTEAFF. CDR3 nucleotide sequence: TGTGCCAGCAGCCCGGACAGCTTCAACACTGAAGCTTTCTTT.

The sample holds many counts of this clonotype. This chain links TRBV12-3 or TRBV12-4 with TRBJ2-1; D possibly uses TRBD1 or TRBD2 (5 bases each). The CDR3 extends over 12 amino acids. Trimming shortened V by 11 bases and J by 3 bases, and 11 bases separated the two germline ends. In DNA form, the CDR3 reads TGTGCCTTAACGAGGGGCTACAATGAGCAGTTCTTC. Translating it yields CALTRGYNEQFF.

The rearrangement joins TRBV27 to TRBJ2-3; no definite D call. CDR3 length: 16 residues. Germline assignment: CDR1 MNHEY and CDR2 SMNVEV (reference sequence). The ends were cut back, 2 bases at V and 1 base at J, with 13 bases in the middle. CDR3 loop: CASSLVGRQGTDTQYF. The CDR3 nucleotides read TGTGCCAGCAGTTTAGTGGGCCGTCAAGGCACAGATACGCAGTATTTT.

The chain links TRBV12-3 or TRBV12-4 to TRBJ2-1; D remains unclear. This CDR3 is built from 13 residues. V lost 6 bases and J lost 9, with 15 bases in between. The CDR3 DNA sequence: TGTGCCAGCAGCAACCCGCAGGACGTTGAGCAGTTCTTC. Translation gives CASSNPQDVEQFF.

The chain couples TRBV27 to TRBJ2-1; 9 bases map to TRBD2. In germline, CDR1 is MNHEY, CDR2 SMNVEV (reference sequence). Germline trimming cut 6 bases from V and 3 bases from J; bases unmatched to any gene: 3. This CDR3 spans 14 amino acids. The CDR3 nucleotides are TGTGCCAGCAGCTATAGCGGGGGCTACAATGAGCAGTTCTTC. Translated, it gives CASSYSGGYNEQFF.

On this clonotype: A much more abundant neighbour one base away suggests this may be a read error. V gene TRBV2 combines with J gene TRBJ2-3; D is undetermined. Per the germline V gene, CDR1 is SNHLY and CDR2 is FYNNEI. With 7 bases removed from V and 3 bases from J, the gap between germline ends came to 17 bases. The CDR3 extends over 15 amino acids. In DNA form, the CDR3 reads TGTGCCAGCAAATTGGGCGACTTGACTACAGATACGCAGTATTTT. Translated, it gives CASKLGDLTTDTQYF.

This clonotype appeared a few times. The V and J genes are TRBV7-8 and TRBJ2-7; unclear D gene. This CDR3 has 16 amino acids. Germline CDR1 reads SGHVS; CDR2 reads FQNEAQ. Between the trimmed V and J ends, which lost 2 bases and 0 bases, there was a span of 14 bases. The CDR3 nucleotides read TGTGCCAGCAGCTTATTTGGCGCAGTGGCCTCCTACGAGCAGTACTTC. This translates into CASSLFGAVASYEQYF.

Of note for this clonotype: The conserved phenylalanine or tryptophan is not found at the CDR3 terminus, so this likely reflects a read error. The genes are TRBV12-3 or TRBV12-4 and TRBJ2-6, with D perhaps assigned TRBD1 or TRBD2 (5 bases each). Trimming stripped 5 bases from V and 6 bases from J, with 20 bases between. This CDR3 contains 17 residues. The CDR3 DNA follows: TGTGCCAGCAGTCCCGGGACGGTACCTCTTAAGGCCAACGTCCTGACTTCC. Its protein product is CASSPGTVPLKANVLTS.

This clonotype was seen ten or more times. The chain carries TRBV7-2 and TRBJ2-1; no definite D call. Germline lookup yields CDR1 SGHTA and CDR2 FQGNSA. The CDR3 runs 12 residues. With 2 bases removed from V and 4 bases from J, the gap between germline ends came to 3 bases. CDR3 DNA: TGTGCCAGCAGCTTAACGTACAATGAGCAGTTCTTC. It translates to CASSLTYNEQFF.

A few counts support this clonotype. The chain recombines TRBV6-1 with TRBJ2-1; D is perhaps TRBD2 (6 bases). The CDR3 loop spans 14 amino acids. The ends were cut back, 5 bases at V and 8 bases at J, with 16 bases in the middle. CDR1 and CDR2 from the germline V gene are MNHNS and SASEGT. In nucleotides, the CDR3 is TGTGCCAGCAGTCCACGCAGGGACTGGGATGAGCAGTTCTTC. It specifies CASSPRRDWDEQFF.

Of note for this clonotype: A much larger clone lies one base from this, so it may be a read error. The CDR3 nucleotides read TGTGCCAGCAGTTTGAATGGGTATGGTTCACCCCACCACTTT. Its protein product is CASSLNGYGSPHHF. The gene calls are TRBV12-3 or TRBV12-4 and TRBJ1-6; no firm D call. The CDR3 is 14 amino acids.

This clonotype was observed a single time. A much larger clone sits a single nucleotide away, making a read error possible. This sequence joins TRBV7-6 and TRBJ2-5; D is uncertain. There are 12 residues in the CDR3. V was clipped by 2 bases and J by 5 bases, with 6 bases between them. The germline V gene has CDR1 SGHVS and CDR2 FNYEAQ. As DNA, the CDR3 is TGTGCCAGCAGCTTATTTGGGGAGACCCAGTACTTC. This translates into CASSLFGETQYF.

This clonotype showed up just a few times. V gene TRBV10-2 combines with J gene TRBJ2-7, with D uncertain. Germline assignment: CDR1 WSHSY and CDR2 SAAADI. The CDR3 totals 10 residues. V dropped 8 bases and J dropped 5 bases, with 7 bases sitting between them. This CDR3 is CASGTDEQYF. The CDR3 DNA is TGCGCCAGCGGTACCGACGAGCAGTACTTC.

The sample holds many counts of this clonotype. The chain employs TRBV27 and TRBJ2-7; possibly TRBD1 for D (5 bases). Germline loops: CDR1 MNHEY, CDR2 SMNVEV (reference sequence). The CDR3 consists of 13 residues. The V end lost 5 bases, the J end lost 1 base, and 9 bases lay between the germline ends. The CDR3 spells CASSVRVSYEQYF. CDR3 DNA sequence: TGTGCCAGCAGTGTCAGGGTTTCCTACGAGCAGTACTTC.

As to this clonotype: A much larger clone lies one base from this, so it may be a read error. The chain couples TRBV7-2 to TRBJ2-7; D is undetermined. In germline, CDR1 is SGHTA, CDR2 FQGNSA. The CDR3 loop spans 13 amino acids. The DNA for the CDR3 is TGTGCCAGGAGCTTGGATCCAAACTACGAGCAGTACTTC. Residues: CARSLDPNYEQYF. Complete variable domain (other parts from reference TRBV7-2 and TRBJ2-7): GAGVSQSPSNKVTEKGKDVELRCDPISGHTALYWYRQSLGQGLEFLIYFQGNSAPDKSGLPSDRFSAERTGGSVSTLTIQRTQQEDSAVYLCARSLDPNYEQYFGPGTRLTVT.

In this sample, this clonotype is medium-sized. This sequence joins TRBV28 and TRBJ1-1; TRBD1 might be the D (6 bases). The germline gives CDR1 MDHEN, CDR2 SYDVKM. V lost 3 bases, J lost 1 base, and 15 bases lay in between. The CDR3 runs 16 residues. CDR3 region: CASSFSLGGGNTEAFF. The CDR3 DNA reads TGTGCCAGCAGTTTCTCTCTCGGGGGCGGGAACACTGAAGCTTTCTTT.

The chain employs TRBV5-4 and TRBJ1-1; unclear D gene. The CDR3 loop spans 13 amino acids. V lost 0 bases and J lost 3, with 6 bases in between. Germline CDR1 SGHNT, CDR2 YYREEE (reference sequence). The CDR3 region has the DNA TGTGCCAGCAGCTTGGAGGTGGACACTGAAGCTTTCTTT. Protein: CASSLEVDTEAFF.